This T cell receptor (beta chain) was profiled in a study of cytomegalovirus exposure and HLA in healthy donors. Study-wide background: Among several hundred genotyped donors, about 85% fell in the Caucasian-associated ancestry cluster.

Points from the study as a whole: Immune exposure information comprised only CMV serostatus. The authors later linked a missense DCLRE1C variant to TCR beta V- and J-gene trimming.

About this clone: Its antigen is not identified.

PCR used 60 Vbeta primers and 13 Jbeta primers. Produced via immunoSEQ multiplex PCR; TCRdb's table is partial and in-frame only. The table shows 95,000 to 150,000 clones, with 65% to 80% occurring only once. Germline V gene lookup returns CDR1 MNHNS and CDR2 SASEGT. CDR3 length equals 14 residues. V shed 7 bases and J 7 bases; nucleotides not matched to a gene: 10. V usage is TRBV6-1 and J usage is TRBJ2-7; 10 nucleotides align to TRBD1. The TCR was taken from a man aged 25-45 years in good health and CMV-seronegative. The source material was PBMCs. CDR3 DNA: TGTGCCAGCAATTCCGGGACAGGGGTGAGAGAGCAGTACTTC. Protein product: CASNSGTGVREQYF.